One and the same sample provided the 25 T cell receptor beta chains below, sequenced in a study of T cell repertoires in cytomegalovirus infection. Their target antigens are unknown. TCRdb itself ran the reads through MiXCR, one entry per CDR3 protein. The sample carries roughly 920,000 distinct CDR3 sequences, approximately 33% recorded once. This specimen consisted of cultured CD8+ T cells from PBMCs, obtained from culture after CMV antigen stimulation. The receptors derive from a human donor in good health (CMV status not recorded). Some clones in this sample may be carry-over from other donors' samples.

This clonotype was detected ten times or more. The rearrangement joins TRBV7-8 to TRBJ2-1, with TRBD2 identical over 9 bases. CDR1 is SGHVS and CDR2 is FQNEAQ in the germline V gene. This CDR3 has 16 amino acids. V lost 0 bases to trimming and J lost 5 bases; unmatched junction nucleotides: 5. The CDR3 spells CASSLAGGGDNNEQFF. DNA for the CDR3: TGTGCCAGCAGCTTAGCCGGCGGGGGGGACAACAATGAGCAGTTCTTC. Using reference TRBV7-8 and TRBJ2-1 for the parts outside the CDR3, the full variable domain is GAGVSQSPRYKVAKRGQDVALRCDPISGHVSLFWYQQALGQGPEFLTYFQNEAQLDKSGLPSDRFFAERPEGSVSTLKIQRTQQEDSAVYLCASSLAGGGDNNEQFFGPGTRLTVL.

The table lists this clonotype with a few counts. The chain links TRBV7-9 to TRBJ2-7; tentatively, D is TRBD1 or TRBD2 (6 bases each). The length of the CDR3 is 14 residues. The germline V gene encodes CDR1 SEHNR and CDR2 FQNEAQ (reference sequence). Trimming removed 5 bases from V and 5 bases from J, with 16 bases in between. The CDR3 reads CASSPGQRGNEQYF. The CDR3 DNA reads as TGTGCCAGCAGCCCGGGACAACGGGGGAACGAGCAGTACTTC.

This clonotype has more than one count but fewer than ten. The chain joins TRBV7-9 to TRBJ1-3; the D gene is possibly TRBD1 (6 bases). V lost 4 bases and J 8 bases, leaving 12 bases between the germline ends. The CDR3 covers 13 residues. Germline V gene lookup returns CDR1 SEHNR and CDR2 FQNEAQ (reference sequence). CDR3 region: CASSSGQIDTIYF. As DNA, the CDR3 is TGTGCCAGCAGCTCTGGACAGATAGACACCATATATTTT. The whole variable domain, remainder taken from reference TRBV7-9 and TRBJ1-3, is DTGVSQNPRHKITKRGQNVTFRCDPISEHNRLYWYRQTLGQGPEFLTYFQNEAQLEKSRLLSDRFSAERPKGSFSTLEIQRTEQGDSAMYLCASSSGQIDTIYFGEGSWLTVV.

This chain connects TRBV15 to TRBJ1-2; the D is unclear. This CDR3 contains 14 residues. V was shortened by 1 base and J by 3 bases, with 9 bases between the two germline ends. CDR1 is LNHNV and CDR2 is YYDKDF in the germline V gene (reference sequence). DNA for the CDR3: TGTGCCACCAGCAGAGGAGGGTGGTACTATGGCTACACCTTC. It is translated as CATSRGGWYYGYTF.

This clonotype was observed a few times. The junction does not match germline at one end; this may be a read error. The rearrangement uses TRBV15 and TRBJ2-7, with D possibly being TRBD1 (6 bases). The CDR3 extends over 12 amino acids. CDR1 and CDR2 from the germline V gene are LNHNV and YYDKDF (reference sequence). DNA for the CDR3: TGTGCCACCGGCAGGGGCTCCTACGAGCAGTACTTC. Residues: CATGRGSYEQYF. Combining the CDR3 with reference TRBV15 and TRBJ2-7 gives the whole variable domain DAMVIQNPRYQVTQFGKPVTLSCSQTLNHNVMYWYQQKSSQAPKLLFHYYDKDFNNEADTPDNFQSRRPNTSFCFLDIRSPGLGDTAMYLCATGRGSYEQYFGPGTRLTVT.

Many counts were recorded for this clonotype. Here the CDR3 reads CSSDGGQDTQYF. The CDR3 DNA follows: TGCAGCTCGGACGGGGGGCAAGATACGCAGTATTTT. The genes are TRBV20-1 and TRBJ2-3; the D gene is possibly TRBD2 (7 bases). The CDR3 loop spans 12 amino acids. CDR1 is DFQATT, CDR2 SNEGSKA, per germline (reference sequence).

This clonotype was picked up a small number of times. J is TRBJ2-7 and V is TRBV28, with D perhaps matching TRBD1 (6 bases). Trimming stripped 4 bases from V and 4 bases from J, with 11 bases between. CDR1 and CDR2 (germline): MDHEN, SYDVKM. This CDR3 region has 13 residues. The CDR3 protein is CASSSGDMYEQYV. The CDR3 DNA is TGTGCCAGCAGTTCCGGGGACATGTACGAGCAGTACGTC.

The V and J genes are TRBV28 and TRBJ1-6; 8 nucleotides align to TRBD1. The CDR3 totals 14 residues. After removal of 6 bases from V and 6 bases from J, the junction contained 4 bases not matched to a gene. Per the germline V gene, CDR1 is MDHEN and CDR2 is SYDVKM. CDR3 in amino acids: CASRETGVNSPLHF. CDR3 sequence (DNA): TGTGCCAGCAGGGAGACAGGGGTTAATTCACCCCTCCACTTT. Complete variable domain (other parts from reference TRBV28 and TRBJ1-6): DVKVTQSSRYLVKRTGEKVFLECVQDMDHENMFWYRQDPGLGLRLIYFSYDVKMKEKGDIPEGYSVSREKKERFSLILESASTNQTSMYLCASRETGVNSPLHFGNGTRLTVT.

This clonotype was detected a few times. The chain has TRBV10-3 and TRBJ1-2, with D uncertain. Per the germline V gene, CDR1 is ENHRY and CDR2 is SYGVKD. V lost 0 bases and J 8 bases, leaving 13 bases between the germline ends. CDR3 length: 14 residues. CDR3 loop: CAISESTLTWGYTF. As DNA, the CDR3 is TGTGCCATCAGTGAGTCGACTCTGACCTGGGGCTACACCTTC.

This clonotype came up a few times. The V and J genes are TRBV14 and TRBJ1-3; D is unclear. V lost 6 bases and J 3 bases, leaving 18 bases between the germline ends. This CDR3 region has 16 residues. The germline CDR1 and CDR2 sequences are SGHDN and FVKESK. This chain's CDR3 is CASSPSPLTGGNTIYF. CDR3 nucleotide sequence: TGTGCCAGCAGTCCGTCACCGCTGACGGGTGGAAACACCATATATTTT.

The CDR3 coding sequence is TGTGCCAGCAGTTTATCGTCTAGCGGGGTTAGTAATGAGCAGTTCTTC. Protein: CASSLSSSGVSNEQFF. The gene calls are TRBV27 and TRBJ2-1, with TRBD2 matching over 9 bases. Germline V gene data show CDR1 as MNHEY and CDR2 as SMNVEV (reference sequence). The V gene end was trimmed by 0 bases and the J gene end by 7 bases; junction bases not matched to a gene: 7. The CDR3 runs 16 residues.

The rearrangement links TRBV6-5 to TRBJ2-1; D is unclear. The germline CDR1 and CDR2 sequences are MNHEY and SVGAGI. V lost 0 bases to trimming and J lost 10 bases, with 16 bases between them. CDR3 length equals 15 residues. CDR3 in amino acids: CASSYSNAGWSEQFF. CDR3 coding DNA: TGTGCCAGCAGTTACTCAAATGCAGGTTGGTCGGAGCAGTTCTTC.

This clonotype showed up just a few times. V is TRBV7-6 and J is TRBJ2-1; no reliable D call. The CDR3 has 16 residues. In germline, CDR1 is SGHVS, CDR2 FNYEAQ. V gave up 1 base and J gave up 0 bases, with 10 bases separating them. The DNA for the CDR3 is TGTGCCAGCAGCTTAGGTAATTTTAACTCCTACAATGAGCAGTTCTTC. Protein product: CASSLGNFNSYNEQFF. Using reference TRBV7-6 and TRBJ2-1 for the parts outside the CDR3, the full variable domain is GAGVSQSPRYKVTKRGQDVALRCDPISGHVSLYWYRQALGQGPEFLTYFNYEAQQDKSGLPNDRFSAERPEGSISTLTIQRTEQRDSAMYRCASSLGNFNSYNEQFFGPGTRLTVL.

The chain couples TRBV5-3 to TRBJ2-7, with TRBD1 matching over 8 bases. TRBV5-3 falls under the ORF class, with uncertain function. V gave up 8 bases and J gave up 6 bases; unmatched junction bases: 16. This CDR3 has 15 residues. This CDR3 reads CASSPHGQGRSEQYF. CDR3 in DNA: TGTGCCAGCAGCCCTCACGGACAGGGAAGGTCCGAGCAGTACTTC.

The rearrangement links TRBV6-6 to TRBJ1-2; the D gene is possibly TRBD1 (6 bases). The CDR3 loop spans 15 amino acids. Trimming took off 2 bases at V and 2 bases at J, with 12 bases between the two ends. CDR1 is MNHNY, CDR2 SVGAGI, per germline (reference sequence). CDR3 in amino acids: CASSYGGAGNYGYTF. CDR3 sequence (DNA): TGTGCCAGCAGTTACGGGGGGGCAGGCAACTATGGCTACACCTTC.

This sequence joins TRBV7-8 and TRBJ2-7; 9 bases line up with TRBD2. The CDR3 is 20 amino acids. Germline V CDR1 and CDR2: SGHVS, FQNEAQ. The DNA of the CDR3 is TGTGCCGGCAGCTTAGAATTTAGGGTAGCGGGGGTATCTCACCCCTACGAGCAGTACGTC. Its protein is CAGSLEFRVAGVSHPYEQYV.

This clonotype was counted between two and nine times. This chain connects TRBV4-2 to TRBJ2-1; D tentatively fits TRBD1 or TRBD2 (6 bases each). This CDR3 spans 14 amino acids. Trimming cost V 3 bases and J 7 bases, with 13 bases left between them. The germline V gene has CDR1 LGHNA and CDR2 YNFKEQ. The CDR3 nucleotides read TGTGCCAGCAGCCACGGGGGCCCTTATAATGAGCAGTTCTTC. It is translated as CASSHGGPYNEQFF.

This sequence joins TRBV6-6 and TRBJ1-1, with D possibly being TRBD1 (5 bases). The germline V gene encodes CDR1 MNHNY and CDR2 SVGAGI (reference sequence). The CDR3 sequence is 14 residues long. V lost 8 bases and J 3 bases, leaving 16 bases between the germline ends. CDR3 protein: CASVDSRGDTEAFF. CDR3 in DNA: TGTGCCAGCGTAGACTCAAGGGGTGACACTGAAGCTTTCTTT.

The chain joins TRBV6-2 or TRBV6-3 to TRBJ2-6; possibly TRBD1 or TRBD2 for D (5 bases each). Germline CDR1 and CDR2: MNHEY and SVGEGT. The V end lost 2 bases, the J end lost 0 bases, and 23 bases lay between the germline ends. The CDR3 length is 21 residues. CDR3 protein: CASSYVGRDPSSHSGANVLTF. Here the CDR3 DNA reads TGTGCCAGCAGTTACGTCGGCAGGGACCCTTCCTCTCACTCTGGGGCCAACGTCCTGACTTTC.

This chain links TRBV28 with TRBJ2-7; 11 nucleotides line up with TRBD1. There are 15 residues in the CDR3. Germline V gene data show CDR1 as MDHEN and CDR2 as SYDVKM. V gave up 5 bases and J gave up 1 base; unmatched junction bases: 4. As DNA, the CDR3 is TGTGCCAGCAGTCAGGGGGACAGGGGGTCCTACGAGCAGTACGTC. This translates into CASSQGDRGSYEQYV.

This clonotype was seen many times. The J gene is TRBJ2-2, the V gene TRBV7-9; 7 bases align to TRBD1. J lost 0 bases, V lost 5 bases, and 9 bases had no gene match. This CDR3 spans 17 amino acids. Looked up from germline, CDR1 is SEHNR and CDR2 is FQNEAQ (reference sequence). Here the CDR3 reads CASSPDRAPTNTGELFF. The CDR3 DNA reads TGTGCCAGCAGCCCCGACAGGGCCCCGACGAACACCGGGGAGCTGTTTTTT.

This clonotype was picked up many times. The chain couples TRBV7-8 to TRBJ2-1, with D tentatively TRBD1 or TRBD2 (6 bases each). Germline V gene data show CDR1 as SGHVS and CDR2 as FQNEAQ. The CDR3 contains 16 residues. V lost 4 bases, J lost 3 bases, and 16 bases lay in between. The DNA of the CDR3 is TGTGCCAGCAGCTCTAGAAGGGGGGAAAGCTACAATGAGCAGTTCTTC. Translation: CASSSRRGESYNEQFF.

This clonotype was seen only a few times. The V gene is TRBV7-9, the J gene TRBJ1-4; D is unresolved. V gave up 3 bases and J gave up 3 bases, with 8 bases separating them. The V gene's germline CDR1 is SEHNR and CDR2 FQNEAQ (reference sequence). The CDR3 length is 14 residues. The CDR3 loop is CASSFHGPNEKLFF. The CDR3 coding sequence is TGTGCCAGCAGCTTCCACGGTCCTAATGAAAAACTGTTTTTT.

The V gene is TRBV9, the J gene TRBJ1-2; 8 nucleotides align to TRBD1. V shed 0 bases and J 8 bases; nucleotides not matched to a gene: 3. The CDR3 has 13 residues. The germline gives CDR1 SGDLS, CDR2 YYNGEE. The CDR3 reads CASSVADRDGYTF. The CDR3 DNA reads TGTGCCAGCAGCGTAGCGGACAGGGACGGCTACACCTTC.

The CDR3 is CASSPFKADYGYTF. Here the CDR3 DNA reads TGTGCCAGCAGCCCCTTCAAGGCGGACTATGGCTACACCTTC. This chain uses TRBV9 with TRBJ1-2, with no clear D. The CDR3 contains 14 residues. Germline CDR1 reads SGDLS; CDR2 reads YYNGEE. V was pared by 4 bases and J by 3 bases, with 13 bases between.